This paragraph covers one T cell receptor beta chain sequence. The antigen this receptor binds is unknown. Per-base qualities were not stored, and no clone one base away is much larger. Patients with autoimmune disease history or receiving systemic immunosuppression were excluded from the trial. Peripheral blood for TCR sequencing was collected from all dose cohorts at baseline, on cycle 4 day 1, and on cycle 7 day 1. Samples were obtained from an open-label, multicenter, first-in-human phase I dose-escalation trial of ivuxolimab. Adults with locally advanced or metastatic melanoma, renal cell, hepatocellular, or head and neck squamous cell carcinoma were enrolled in the trial. CD4+ and CD8+ T cells were sorted separately from peripheral blood before TCR sequencing. This sample is drawn from a study of OX40 agonist ivuxolimab in advanced cancers. Concerning the study at large: Ivuxolimab was an agonistic, fully human IgG2 monoclonal antibody directed against OX40 (CD134), a costimulatory receptor. Intravenous ivuxolimab was administered to patients every 2 weeks at six dose levels: 0.01, 0.1, 0.3, 1.5, 3 and 10 mg/kg. Of the 50 to 55 dose-escalation patients, hepatocellular carcinoma was present in about 20, melanoma in roughly 15, renal cell carcinoma in 9 and head and neck cancer in 9. A male proportion of roughly 85% and a mean age of approximately 62 years, ranging from about 23 to 90, were recorded for the dose-escalation cohort. Prior anti-PD-1, anti-PD-L1 or anti-CTLA-4 therapy was permitted, and checkpoint inhibitors had been received by around 40% of dose-escalation patients. Three dose-escalation patients achieved partial responses, one with hepatocellular carcinoma and two with cutaneous melanoma. The point of sequencing TCRbeta in the periphery was to test whether ivuxolimab changed TCR sequence diversity and drove clonal T-cell expansion. The paper describes the monotherapy dose-escalation part (N of about 47 patients) of the phase I trial of ivuxolimab. The study at large found these results: On average, CD8+ T cells showed more expanded clones than CD4+ T cells after ivuxolimab. The antigen specificity of the peripheral T cells that underwent clonal expansion was not determined. In the 0.1-3.0 mg/kg groups, partial responders had among the lowest normalized peripheral clonal expansion, particularly in CD8+ T cells. Clonal expansion of both CD4+ and CD8+ blood T cells was observed from baseline to week 6 at doses 0.1 to 3.0 mg/kg. Low levels of normalized T-cell clonal expansion were also shown by some nonresponding patients.

From the cysteine through the phenylalanine, the CDR3 covers 13 amino acids. Only CDR3 DNA is held: 39 bases, read in frame from base 1. According to the germline V gene, CDR1 reads SGDLS and CDR2 reads YYNGEE. V loses 4 bases of germline sequence and J loses 11 bases, and the interval between the two ends is 18 bases. Genomic DNA was extracted from sorted cells for sequencing of the TCRbeta CDR3 region. The immunoSEQ Assay was used for sequencing of TCRbeta CDR3 regions. The immuneACCESS repertoire file appears here via TCRdb, limited to in-frame rearrangements. These files lack a portion of the clones; in checked studies, under half of the deficit traces to unresolved V genes, and the cause of the others is not known. This sample has fewer than 85,000 clones in its table, and approximately 80% of those were observed once. Together, the top ten hold roughly 8% of the sample.

This TCR derives from an adult with an advanced solid tumor such as melanoma, head and neck, liver or kidney cancer. The sequence links TRBV9 to TRBJ2-5; there is no confident call for the D gene. The sample consisted of CD4+ or CD8+ T cells sorted from blood, taken in a trial of the OX40 agonist ivuxolimab. The CDR3 region has the sequence CASSPENGQRQYF. In nucleotide form, the sequence is TGTGCCAGCAGCCCCGAGAATGGGCAGAGGCAGTACTTC.